The clone carrying this T cell receptor beta chain was counted a few times. Its antigen is not identified. These data come from a study of human T cells and chemical hapten exposure. On the study more broadly: Read at 6 days, the patch tests placed 0.01% DPC on the upper back.

Germline CDR1 SGHRS, CDR2 YFSETQ. Trimming pared 4 bases from V and 3 bases from J, leaving 16 bases between. There are 15 residues in the CDR3. Each CDR3 protein gets one entry after TCRdb re-called the RACE reads with MiXCR. Of a few hundred thousand distinct CDR3 sequences listed, approximately 8.6% are singletons. Findings of the study overall: PT1 expanded TCR counts and patch test score correlated positively.

Time point noted: pre-sensitization, week 0. Treatment described: therapeutic diphenylcyclopropenone sensitization with weekly scalp DPC. This clonotype was sampled from a middle-aged woman with alopecia areata. Some clones in this sample may be carry-over from other donors' samples. The specimen comprised whole blood, sampled in connection with sensitization to the hapten diphenylcyclopropenone (DPC). V is TRBV5-1 and J is TRBJ1-2; D call uncertain. CDR3 sequence: CASSGNRARDYGYTF. CDR3 sequence (DNA): TGCGCCAGCAGCGGGAACAGAGCGCGGGACTATGGCTACACCTTC.